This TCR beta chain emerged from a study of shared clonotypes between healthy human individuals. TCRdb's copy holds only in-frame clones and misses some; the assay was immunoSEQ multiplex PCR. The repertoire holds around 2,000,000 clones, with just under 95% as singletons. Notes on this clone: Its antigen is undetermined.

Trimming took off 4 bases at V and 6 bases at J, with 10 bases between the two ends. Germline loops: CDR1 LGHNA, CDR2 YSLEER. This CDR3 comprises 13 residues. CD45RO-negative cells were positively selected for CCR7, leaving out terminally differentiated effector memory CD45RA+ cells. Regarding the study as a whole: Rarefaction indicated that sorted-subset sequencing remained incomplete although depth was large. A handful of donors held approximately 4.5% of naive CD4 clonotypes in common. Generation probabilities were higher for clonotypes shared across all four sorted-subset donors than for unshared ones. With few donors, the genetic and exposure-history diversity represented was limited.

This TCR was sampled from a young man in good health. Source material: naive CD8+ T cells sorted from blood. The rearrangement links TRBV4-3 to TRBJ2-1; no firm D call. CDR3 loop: CASSLGGANEQFF. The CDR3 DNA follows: TGCGCCAGCAGCCTAGGTGGTGCCAATGAGCAGTTCTTC.